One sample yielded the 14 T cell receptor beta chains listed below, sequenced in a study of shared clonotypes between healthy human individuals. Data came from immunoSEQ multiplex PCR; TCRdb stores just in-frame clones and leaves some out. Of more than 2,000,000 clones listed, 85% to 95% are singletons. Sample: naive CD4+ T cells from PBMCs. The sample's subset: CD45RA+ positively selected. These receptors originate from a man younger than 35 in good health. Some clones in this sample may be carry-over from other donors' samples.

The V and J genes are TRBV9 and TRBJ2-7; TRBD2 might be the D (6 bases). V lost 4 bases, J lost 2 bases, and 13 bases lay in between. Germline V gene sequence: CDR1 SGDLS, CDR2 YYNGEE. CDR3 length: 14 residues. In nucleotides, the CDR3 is TGTGCCAGCAGCAGCTGGGGGGAAACCTACGAGCAGTACTTC. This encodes CASSSWGETYEQYF.

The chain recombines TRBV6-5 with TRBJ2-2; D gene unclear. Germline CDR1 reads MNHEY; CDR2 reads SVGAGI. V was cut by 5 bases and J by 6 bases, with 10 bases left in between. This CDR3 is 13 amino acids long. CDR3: CASSPPLPGELFF. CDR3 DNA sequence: TGTGCCAGCAGTCCTCCCCTCCCCGGGGAGCTGTTTTTT.

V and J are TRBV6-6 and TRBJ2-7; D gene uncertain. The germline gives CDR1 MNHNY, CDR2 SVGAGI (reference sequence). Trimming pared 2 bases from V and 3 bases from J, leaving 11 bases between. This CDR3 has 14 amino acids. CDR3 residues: CASSYDPSSYEQYF. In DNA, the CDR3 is TGTGCCAGCAGTTACGATCCCAGTAGCTACGAGCAGTACTTC.

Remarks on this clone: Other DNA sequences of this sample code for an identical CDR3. In DNA form, the CDR3 reads TGCAGCGTAGCCCTAGCGGGTGAGACCCAGTACTTC. Translating gives CSVALAGETQYF. This sequence joins TRBV29-1 and TRBJ2-5, with 8 bases matching TRBD2. The J segment lost 5 bases and the V segment lost 6 bases, leaving 5 bases of the junction unmatched. This CDR3 is 12 amino acids long. Germline values: CDR1 SQVTM, CDR2 ANQGSEA.

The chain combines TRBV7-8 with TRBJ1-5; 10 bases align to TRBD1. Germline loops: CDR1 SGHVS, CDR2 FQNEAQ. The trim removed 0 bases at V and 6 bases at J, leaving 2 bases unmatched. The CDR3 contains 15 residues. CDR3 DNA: TGTGCCAGCAGCTTAGCCCGGGACAGGGGTCAGCCCCAGCATTTT. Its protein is CASSLARDRGQPQHF. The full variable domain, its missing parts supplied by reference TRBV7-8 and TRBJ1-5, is GAGVSQSPRYKVAKRGQDVALRCDPISGHVSLFWYQQALGQGPEFLTYFQNEAQLDKSGLPSDRFFAERPEGSVSTLKIQRTQQEDSAVYLCASSLARDRGQPQHFGDGTRLSIL.

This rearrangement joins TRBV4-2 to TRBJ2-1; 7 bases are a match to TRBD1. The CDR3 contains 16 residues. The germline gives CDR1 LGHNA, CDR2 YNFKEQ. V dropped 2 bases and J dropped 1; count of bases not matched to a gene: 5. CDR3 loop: CASSQLTGISYNEQFF. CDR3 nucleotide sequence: TGTGCCAGCAGCCAATTGACAGGGATATCCTACAATGAGCAGTTCTTC.

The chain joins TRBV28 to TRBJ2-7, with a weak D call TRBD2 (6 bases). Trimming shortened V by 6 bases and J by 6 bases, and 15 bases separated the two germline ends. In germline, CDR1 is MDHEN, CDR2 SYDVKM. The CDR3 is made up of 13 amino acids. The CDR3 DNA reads TGTGCCAGCAGGCGGGACCCGGGTGGCGAGCAGTACTTC. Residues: CASRRDPGGEQYF.

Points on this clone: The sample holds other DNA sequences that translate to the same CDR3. CDR3: CASSLGTGGNEKLFF. For the CDR3, the DNA is TGTGCCAGCAGCTTAGGAACAGGGGGAAATGAAAAACTGTTTTTT. The genes are TRBV7-9 and TRBJ1-4; the match to TRBD1 covers 8 bases. The CDR3 is 15 residues long. The germline gives CDR1 SEHNR, CDR2 FQNEAQ (reference sequence). J was trimmed by 5 bases and V by 1 base; bases with no gene match: 3. The full variable domain, its missing parts supplied by reference TRBV7-9 and TRBJ1-4, is DTGVSQNPRHKITKRGQNVTFRCDPISEHNRLYWYRQTLGQGPEFLTYFQNEAQLEKSRLLSDRFSAERPKGSFSTLEIQRTEQGDSAMYLCASSLGTGGNEKLFFGSGTQLSVL.

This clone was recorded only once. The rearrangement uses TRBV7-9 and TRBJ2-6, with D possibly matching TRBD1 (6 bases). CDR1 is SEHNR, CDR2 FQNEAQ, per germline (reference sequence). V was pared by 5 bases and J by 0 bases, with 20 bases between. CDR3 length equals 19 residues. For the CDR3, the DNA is TGTGCCAGCAGCCCCCGCACAGCTACAGGGCTCTCTGGGGCCAACGTCCTGACTTTC. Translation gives CASSPRTATGLSGANVLTF. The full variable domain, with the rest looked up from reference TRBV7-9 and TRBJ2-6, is DTGVSQNPRHKITKRGQNVTFRCDPISEHNRLYWYRQTLGQGPEFLTYFQNEAQLEKSRLLSDRFSAERPKGSFSTLEIQRTEQGDSAMYLCASSPRTATGLSGANVLTFGAGSRLTVL.

CDR3 coding DNA: TGTGCCAGCAGCTTCACTCGGGACACCCCTTACGAGCAGTACTTC. Translating gives CASSFTRDTPYEQYF. The gene calls are TRBV7-2 and TRBJ2-7; perhaps TRBD1 as D (6 bases). V was clipped by 3 bases and J by 4 bases, with 16 bases between them. Germline values: CDR1 SGHTA, CDR2 FQGNSA. The CDR3 is 15 residues long.

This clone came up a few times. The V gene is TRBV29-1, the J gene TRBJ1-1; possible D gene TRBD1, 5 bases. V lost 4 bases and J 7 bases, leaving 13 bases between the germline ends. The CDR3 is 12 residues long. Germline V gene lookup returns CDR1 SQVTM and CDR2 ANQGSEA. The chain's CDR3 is CSVATNRLEAFF. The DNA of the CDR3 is TGCAGCGTTGCAACGAACAGGCTTGAAGCTTTCTTT. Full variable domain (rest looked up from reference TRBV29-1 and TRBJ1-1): SAVISQKPSRDICQRGTSLTIQCQVDSQVTMMFWYRQQPGQSLTLIATANQGSEATYESGFVIDKFPISRPNLTFSTLTVSNMSPEDSSIYLCSVATNRLEAFFGQGTRLTVV.

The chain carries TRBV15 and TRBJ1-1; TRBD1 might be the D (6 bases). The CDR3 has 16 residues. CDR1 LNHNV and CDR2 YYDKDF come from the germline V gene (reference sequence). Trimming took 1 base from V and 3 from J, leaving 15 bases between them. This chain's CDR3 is CATSRGGTGGHTEAFF. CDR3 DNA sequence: TGTGCCACCAGCAGAGGGGGTACCGGGGGGCACACTGAAGCTTTCTTT. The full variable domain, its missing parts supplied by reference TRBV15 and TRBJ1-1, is DAMVIQNPRYQVTQFGKPVTLSCSQTLNHNVMYWYQQKSSQAPKLLFHYYDKDFNNEADTPDNFQSRRPNTSFCFLDIRSPGLGDTAMYLCATSRGGTGGHTEAFFGQGTRLTVV.

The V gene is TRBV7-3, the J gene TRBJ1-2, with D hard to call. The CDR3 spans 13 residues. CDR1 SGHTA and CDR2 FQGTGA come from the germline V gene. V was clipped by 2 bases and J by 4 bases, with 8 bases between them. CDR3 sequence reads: CASSLQDFYGYTF. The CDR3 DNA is TGTGCCAGCAGCTTACAGGATTTCTATGGCTACACCTTC. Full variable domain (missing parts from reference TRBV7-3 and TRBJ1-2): GAGVSQTPSNKVTEKGKYVELRCDPISGHTALYWYRQSLGQGPEFLIYFQGTGAADDSGLPNDRFFAVRPEGSVSTLKIQRTERGDSAVYLCASSLQDFYGYTFGSGTRLTVV.

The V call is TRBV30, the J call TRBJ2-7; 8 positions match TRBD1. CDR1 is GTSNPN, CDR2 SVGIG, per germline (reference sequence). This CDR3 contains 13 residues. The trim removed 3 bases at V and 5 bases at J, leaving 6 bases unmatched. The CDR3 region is CAWRETGADEQYF. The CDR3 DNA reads TGTGCCTGGAGGGAGACAGGGGCCGACGAGCAGTACTTC.